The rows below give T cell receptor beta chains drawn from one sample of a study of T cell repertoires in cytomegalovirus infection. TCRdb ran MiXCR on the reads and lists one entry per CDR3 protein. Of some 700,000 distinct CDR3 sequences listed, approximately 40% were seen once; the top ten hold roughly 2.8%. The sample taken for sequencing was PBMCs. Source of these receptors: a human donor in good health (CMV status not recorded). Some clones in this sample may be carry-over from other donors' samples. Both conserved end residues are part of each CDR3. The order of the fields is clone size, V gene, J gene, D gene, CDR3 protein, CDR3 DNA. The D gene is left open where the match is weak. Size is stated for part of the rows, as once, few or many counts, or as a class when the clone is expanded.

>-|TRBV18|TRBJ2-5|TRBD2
CASSRSGTSGAKETQYF
TGTGCCAGCTCACGTTCCGGGACTAGCGGGGCGAAAGAGACCCAGTACTTC
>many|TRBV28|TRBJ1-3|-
CASSERGGGNTIYF
TGTGCCAGCAGTGAGAGGGGCGGTGGAAACACCATATATTTT
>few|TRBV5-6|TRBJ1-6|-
CASSRGGGSPLHF
TGTGCCAGCAGCCGGGGGGGTGGTTCACCCCTCCACTTT
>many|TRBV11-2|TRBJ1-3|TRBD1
CASSRDRTFSGNTIYF
TGTGCCAGCAGTCGGGACAGAACATTCTCTGGAAACACCATATATTTT
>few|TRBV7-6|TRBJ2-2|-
CASSPGASNTGELFF
TGTGCCAGCAGCCCGGGGGCATCGAACACCGGGGAGCTGTTTTTT
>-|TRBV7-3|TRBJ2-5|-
CASSHYERSQETQYF
TGTGCCAGCAGCCATTATGAGCGGAGCCAAGAGACCCAGTACTTC
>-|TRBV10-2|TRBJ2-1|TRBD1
CASTTGVEQFF
TGCGCCAGCACCACAGGGGTCGAGCAGTTCTTC
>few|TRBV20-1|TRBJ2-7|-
CSARPGTKYEQYF
TGCAGTGCTAGACCCGGGACAAAATACGAGCAGTACTTC
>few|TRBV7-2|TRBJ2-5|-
CASSSSGNQETQYF
TGTGCCAGCAGCTCCTCCGGGAACCAAGAGACCCAGTACTTC
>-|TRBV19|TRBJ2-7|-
CASSMRPDRFVHEQYF
TGTGCCAGTAGTATGCGGCCAGACAGGTTTGTACACGAGCAGTACTTC
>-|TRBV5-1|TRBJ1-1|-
CDSSLVSLNTEAFF
TGCGACAGCAGCTTGGTGAGTTTGAACACTGAAGCTTTCTTT
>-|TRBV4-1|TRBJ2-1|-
CASSQDHPSAYNEQFF
TGCGCCAGCAGCCAAGACCACCCCTCCGCGTACAATGAGCAGTTCTTC
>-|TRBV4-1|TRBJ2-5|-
CASSQGVREETQYF
TGCGCCAGCAGCCAAGGTGTCAGGGAAGAGACCCAGTACTTC
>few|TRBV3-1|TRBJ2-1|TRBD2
CASSQTSGTRQVQFF
TGTGCCAGCAGCCAGACTAGCGGGACGAGACAGGTGCAGTTCTTC
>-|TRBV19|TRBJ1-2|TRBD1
CASVPSQGRQGYTF
TGTGCCAGTGTCCCTTCACAGGGGCGGCAGGGCTACACCTTC
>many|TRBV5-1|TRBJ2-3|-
CASSEGTSLTDTQYF
TGCGCCAGCAGCGAGGGGACCTCTCTCACAGATACGCAGTATTTT
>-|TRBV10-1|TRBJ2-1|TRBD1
CASTNSGGSDTIEQFF
TGCGCCAGCACAAATTCAGGGGGCAGTGACACAATTGAGCAGTTCTTC
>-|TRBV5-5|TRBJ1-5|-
CASSLASGSNQPQHF
TGTGCCAGCAGCTTGGCCTCAGGTAGCAATCAGCCCCAGCATTTT
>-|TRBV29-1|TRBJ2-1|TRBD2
CSVGREGGSSYNEQFF
TGCAGCGTGGGACGGGAGGGGGGGAGCTCCTACAATGAGCAGTTCTTC
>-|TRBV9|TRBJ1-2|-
CASSGTPESDYGYTF
TGTGCCAGCAGCGGGACACCGGAAAGCGACTATGGCTACACCTTC
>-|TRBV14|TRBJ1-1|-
CASSQASGTFNTEAFF
TGTGCCAGCAGCCAAGCTTCTGGGACATTCAACACTGAAGCTTTCTTT
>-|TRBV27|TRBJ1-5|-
CASKNGHSNQPQHF
TGTGCCAGCAAAAACGGCCATAGCAATCAGCCCCAGCATTTT
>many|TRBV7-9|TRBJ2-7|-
CASSFIEGRSQDYEQYF
TGTGCCAGCAGCTTTATAGAAGGGCGGAGCCAAGACTACGAGCAGTACTTC
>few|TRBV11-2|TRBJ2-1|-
CASSLDSYLVYNEQFF
TGTGCCAGCAGCTTAGATTCGTATCTAGTCTACAATGAGCAGTTCTTC
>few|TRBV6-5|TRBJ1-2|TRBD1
CASGRQGANYGYTF
TGTGCCAGCGGAAGACAGGGAGCTAACTATGGCTACACCTTC
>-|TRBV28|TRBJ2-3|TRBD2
CASSFAASGGTDTQYF
TGTGCCAGCAGTTTTGCGGCTAGCGGGGGGACAGATACGCAGTATTTT
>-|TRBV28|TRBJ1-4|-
CASSPWTVLNEKLFF
TGTGCCAGCAGTCCCTGGACAGTCCTTAATGAAAAACTGTTTTTT
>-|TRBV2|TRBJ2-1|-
CASSARIPYNEQFF
TGTGCCAGCAGTGCGAGGATCCCCTACAATGAGCAGTTCTTC
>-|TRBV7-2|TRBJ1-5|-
CASSFGGRGNQPQHF
TGTGCCAGCAGCTTTGGGGGTCGGGGTAATCAGCCCCAGCATTTT
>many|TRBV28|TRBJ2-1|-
CASSLRGNEQFF
TGTGCCAGCAGTCTCAGGGGAAATGAGCAGTTCTTC
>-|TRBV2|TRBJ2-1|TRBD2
CASSDDSGRVDEQFF
TGTGCCAGCAGTGACGACAGCGGGAGGGTTGATGAGCAGTTCTTC
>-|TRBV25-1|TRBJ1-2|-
CASSETVGLPPNYGYTF
TGTGCCAGCAGTGAGACTGTGGGCCTTCCTCCTAACTATGGCTACACCTTC
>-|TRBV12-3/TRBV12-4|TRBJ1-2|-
CASSLGGNVGNGCTF
TGTGCCAGCAGTTTGGGAGGGAATGTTGGAAATGGCTGCACCTTC
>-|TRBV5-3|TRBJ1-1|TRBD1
CASSSDQDRSAFF
TGTGCCAGCAGCTCTGACCAGGACAGGTCAGCTTTCTTT
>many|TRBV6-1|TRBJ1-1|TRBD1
CASRQGRNTEAFF
TGTGCCAGCAGACAGGGGCGGAACACTGAAGCTTTCTTT
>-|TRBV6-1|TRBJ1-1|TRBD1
CASSEPGTAEACF
TGTGCCAGCAGTGAACCCGGGACAGCCGAAGCTTGCTTT
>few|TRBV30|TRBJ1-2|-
CAWRDQGMKYGYTF
TGTGCCTGGAGGGATCAGGGGATGAAGTATGGCTACACCTTC
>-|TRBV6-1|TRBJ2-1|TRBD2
CASSPGSAGGRHEQFF
TGTGCCAGCAGTCCCGGGTCGGCGGGAGGACGACATGAGCAGTTCTTC
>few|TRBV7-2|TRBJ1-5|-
CASSPRAAGPQHF
TGTGCCAGCAGCCCGAGGGCCGCGGGGCCCCAGCATTTT
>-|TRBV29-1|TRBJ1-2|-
CSVEDRVFYGYTF
TGCAGCGTTGAAGACAGGGTGTTTTATGGCTACACCTTC
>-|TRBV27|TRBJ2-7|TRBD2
CASSPTRGDLLYEQYF
TGTGCCAGCAGTCCCACTCGGGGGGACTTGCTCTACGAGCAGTACTTC
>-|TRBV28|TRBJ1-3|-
CASRERNTIYF
TGTGCCAGCAGAGAGCGAAACACCATATATTTT
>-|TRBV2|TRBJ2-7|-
CASSELPDPYEQYF
TGTGCCAGCAGTGAACTACCCGACCCATACGAGCAGTACTTC
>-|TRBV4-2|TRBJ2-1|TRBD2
CASSQAPATSGNVEQFF
TGTGCCAGCAGCCAAGCCCCGGCGACTAGCGGGAACGTTGAGCAGTTCTTC
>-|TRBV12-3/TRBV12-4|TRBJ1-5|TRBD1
CASSFPLTGNSNQPQHF
TGTGCCAGCAGTTTCCCTCTGACAGGGAACAGCAATCAGCCCCAGCATTTT
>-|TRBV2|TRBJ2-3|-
CASSDAVGGTDTQYF
TGTGCCAGCAGTGATGCCGTTGGAGGGACAGATACGCAGTATTTT
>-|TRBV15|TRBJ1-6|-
CSTSRDPGDNSPLHF
TGTTCCACCAGCAGAGACCCGGGGGATAATTCACCCCTCCACTTT
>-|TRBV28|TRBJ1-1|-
CASRSGGSSNTEAFF
TGTGCCAGCAGGAGCGGGGGCAGTTCGAACACTGAAGCTTTCTTT
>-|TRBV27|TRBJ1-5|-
CASSLRSGYRPQHF
TGTGCCAGCAGTTTGAGGTCAGGGTACAGGCCCCAGCATTTT
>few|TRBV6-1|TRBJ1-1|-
CASIEPGVNTEAFF
TGTGCCAGCATCGAGCCAGGGGTGAACACTGAAGCTTTCTTT
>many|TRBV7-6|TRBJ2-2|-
CASSLRLVAGELFF
TGTGCCAGCAGCTTGAGACTAGTCGCCGGGGAGCTGTTTTTT
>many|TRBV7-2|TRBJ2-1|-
CASSLALGNEQFF
TGTGCCAGCAGCTTAGCGCTAGGGAATGAGCAGTTCTTC
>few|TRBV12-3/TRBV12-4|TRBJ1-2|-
CASSLTAGGYGYTF
TGTGCCAGCAGTTTGACAGCTGGGGGCTATGGCTACACCTTC
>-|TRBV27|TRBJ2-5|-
CASTFSGGGIQTQYF
TGTGCCAGCACCTTTTCAGGGGGAGGTATCCAGACCCAGTACTTC
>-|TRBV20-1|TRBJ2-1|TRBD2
CSARASGGFSEQFF
TGCAGTGCTAGAGCTAGCGGGGGGTTCAGTGAGCAGTTCTTC
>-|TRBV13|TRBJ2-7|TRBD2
CASSSLGRLATKTYEQYF
TGTGCCAGCAGCTCATTGGGGCGACTAGCAACAAAAACCTACGAGCAGTACTTC
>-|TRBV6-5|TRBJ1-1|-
CASRGGTGTEAFF
TGTGCCAGCAGAGGGGGTACGGGCACTGAAGCTTTCTTT
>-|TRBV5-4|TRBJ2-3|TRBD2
CASSKGLAGATDTQYF
TGTGCCAGCAGCAAAGGACTAGCGGGGGCCACAGATACGCAGTATTTT
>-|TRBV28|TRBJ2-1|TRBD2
CASSIGGGASYNEQFF
TGTGCCAGCAGTATCGGGGGAGGGGCCTCCTACAATGAGCAGTTCTTC